This TCR beta chain was observed in a study of shared clonotypes between healthy human individuals. Background on the study: Three plates each covered CD4 naive and memory; CD8 naive two, CD8 memory one.

The healthy adult donors were HIV-negative and reported no recent acute infections or vaccinations. The method was immunoSEQ multiplex PCR; TCRdb's version includes in-frame clones alone and lacks a portion of them. The sample holds a few million clones, 90% to 97% seen once. V was pared by 5 bases and J by 3 bases, with 10 bases of the junction left unmatched. The CDR3 totals 15 residues. The V gene's germline CDR1 is MNHNS and CDR2 SASEGT. The study, taken as a whole, reports: Few donors restricted represented genetic and exposure-history diversity.

Worth noting for this clone: The antigen remains undetermined.

This receptor was obtained from a man between 18 and 29 years old in good health. The chain has TRBV6-1 and TRBJ2-7; 7 nucleotides line up with TRBD2. Specimen: naive CD4+ T cells sorted from blood. The subset was: CD45RA+ positively selected. CDR3 bases: TGTGCCAGCAGTACCGGGGGGACGGAAGTCTACGAGCAGTACTTC. Translating gives CASSTGGTEVYEQYF.